The rows below give T cell receptor beta chains drawn from one sample of a study of blood T cells in healthy people across ages. TCRdb used MiXCR to reprocess the 5' RACE reads, holding one entry per CDR3 protein. Of hundreds of thousands of distinct CDR3 sequences in the sample, roughly 50% were seen once. The source material was blood. Receptors were obtained from an older woman in good health. The CDR3 runs from the conserved cysteine through the conserved F or W. A D gene is named only where the DNA matches it firmly. The size entry is marked missing in some rows and otherwise reads once, few, many or a size class.

v_call	cdr3_length	clone_size	d_call	j_call	cdr3_nt	cdr3_aa
TRBV28	18	-	TRBD1	TRBJ2-4	TGTGCCAGCACCTTCCCACAGGGGGTAGGGGTAACCAAAAACATTCAGTACTTC	CASTFPQGVGVTKNIQYF
TRBV20-1	13	-	TRBD2	TRBJ2-7	TGCAGGCTAGGGGTAGCGGGAAGGTACGAGCAGTACTTC	CRLGVAGRYEQYF
TRBV20-1	14	-	-	TRBJ2-7	TGCAGTGCTAGTTGGCTCAGCAACACCTACGAGCAGTACTTC	CSASWLSNTYEQYF
TRBV19	12	-	TRBD1	TRBJ1-1	TGTGCCAGTAGGGACAGGGGGGCGGGAGCTTTCTTT	CASRDRGAGAFF
TRBV5-1	11	-	-	TRBJ2-3	TGCGCCAGCAGCCCAACAGGTACGCAGTATTTT	CASSPTGTQYF
TRBV7-9	15	-	TRBD2	TRBJ2-7	TGTGCCAGCAGCTCAACGGGACTAGCAGGATACGAGCAGTACTTC	CASSSTGLAGYEQYF
TRBV7-9	15	-	-	TRBJ2-1	TGTGCCAGCAGCTATCTCGACACAGGGCAGAATGAGCAGTTCTTC	CASSYLDTGQNEQFF
TRBV20-1	12	few	-	TRBJ2-5	TGCACCTCGGGACTGAGCCAAGAGACCCAGTACTTC	CTSGLSQETQYF
TRBV29-1	13	-	TRBD1	TRBJ1-6	TGCAGCGTAGCCCGGGACAGGGGTTCACCCCCCCACTTT	CSVARDRGSPPHF
TRBV20-1	15	-	TRBD2	TRBJ2-7	TGCAGTGCTTCACCTCCGACTAGCGCGACCTACGAGCAGTACTTC	CSASPPTSATYEQYF
TRBV6-2/TRBV6-3	12	few	-	TRBJ2-7	TGTGCCAGCAGTTCCGCGTCCTACGAGCAGTACTTC	CASSSASYEQYF
TRBV29-1	13	-	-	TRBJ2-3	TGCAGCGTTGACAACACCCCATCGGATACGCAGTATTTT	CSVDNTPSDTQYF
TRBV11-2	11	many	-	TRBJ2-1	TGTGCCAGCAGCTTGCTCAATGAGCAGTTCTTC	CASSLLNEQFF
TRBV5-4	15	few	TRBD2	TRBJ2-1	TGTGCCAGCAGCTTGGCCGGGAGGGCCGGGAATGAGCAGTTCTTC	CASSLAGRAGNEQFF
TRBV6-6	12	-	-	TRBJ2-5	TGTGCCAGCAGTGACCAACCGATAGGGGCGTACTTC	CASSDQPIGAYF
TRBV14	20	-	TRBD2	TRBJ2-7	TGTGCCAGCAGCCAAGGATCGACAGCGGGAGGTAGAGGGAGCTCCTACGAGCAGTACTTC	CASSQGSTAGGRGSSYEQYF
TRBV20-1	14	few	-	TRBJ1-2	TGCAGTGCTAGTGCGGGGGCGGGGCCCTATGGCTACACCTTC	CSASAGAGPYGYTF
TRBV5-1	14	-	-	TRBJ2-1	TGCGCCAGCAGGGGCCTAGATGGAGACAATGAGCAGTTCTTC	CASRGLDGDNEQFF
TRBV2	13	-	TRBD1	TRBJ2-2	TGTGCCAGCAGCGGACAGGGCCCCGGGGAGCTGTTTTTT	CASSGQGPGELFF
TRBV9	15	-	-	TRBJ2-5	TGTGCCAGCAGCGCTCGGACACCGGGGAGAGAGACCCAGTACTTC	CASSARTPGRETQYF
TRBV20-1	12	-	-	TRBJ1-2	TGCAGTGCTAGAGATGAGGGCTATGGCTACACCTTC	CSARDEGYGYTF
TRBV28	12	few	-	TRBJ1-2	TGTGCCAGCAGTCCCAGGCGGTATGGCTACACCTTC	CASSPRRYGYTF
TRBV6-2/TRBV6-3	12	few	-	TRBJ1-2	TGTGCCAGCCGTCACGAAAACTATGGCTACACCTTC	CASRHENYGYTF
TRBV28	15	many	-	TRBJ2-5	TGTGCCAGCAGTACCCGGGTTAAAGGTCAAGAGACCCAGTACTTC	CASSTRVKGQETQYF
TRBV2	16	few	TRBD2	TRBJ2-3	TGTGCCAGCAGCGCGCGCGGGAGGGCCAATGCAGATACGCAGTATTTT	CASSARGRANADTQYF
TRBV24-1	16	-	TRBD2	TRBJ2-1	TGTGCCACCAGTGAGAGGACTAGCGGGAATCTCGATGGGCAGTTCTTC	CATSERTSGNLDGQFF